The sequence of this TCR beta chain was determined in a study of CD8 T cells in Susac syndrome. Sequencing targeted TCR beta in T cells from blood (CD8+ and CD4+). The CD8+ and CD4+ T cells were isolated magnetically using a negative isolation approach, whereas the TEMRA cells were enriched by FACS. With random hexamers, 0.5 to 1 ug RNA was reverse transcribed. MiXCR was run by TCRdb on the immunoSEQ multiplex PCR reads, yielding one entry per CDR3 protein. The repertoire holds about 200,000 distinct CDR3 sequences, with roughly 94% as singletons. The sequence was obtained from a human donor in good health. The sequencing input was CD4+ T cells from PBMCs.

CDR3 in amino acids: CASMRTEGGYGYTF. The CDR3 region has the DNA TGTGCCAGCATGCGGACAGAGGGGGGCTATGGCTACACCTTC. J is TRBJ1-2 and V is TRBV6-1; possibly TRBD1 for D (6 bases). Per germline, CDR1 MNHNS and CDR2 SASEGT. The CDR3 consists of 14 residues. The V end was cut by 7 bases, the J end by 4 bases, with 16 bases between.